This T cell receptor beta chain was retrieved from a study of blood T cell repertoires in COVID-19. The table came from immunoSEQ multiplex PCR; TCRdb's copy has only in-frame clones and leaves some out. Of around 150,000 clones listed, about 86% are singletons. The V and J ends lost 3 bases and 0 bases, in that order; junction bases with no gene match: 6. This CDR3 spans 15 amino acids. Germline V gene lookup returns CDR1 SGHRS and CDR2 YFSETQ. The material sequenced was PBMCs or T cells enriched from blood (not recorded which). This receptor was obtained from a man aged 50 or older who had recovered from COVID-19. The chain joins TRBV5-1 to TRBJ2-7, with TRBD1 matching 7 bases. The CDR3 DNA sequence: TGCGCCAGCAGCTGGACAGGAACCAGCTCCTACGAGCAGTACTTC. Translating gives CASSWTGTSSYEQYF.